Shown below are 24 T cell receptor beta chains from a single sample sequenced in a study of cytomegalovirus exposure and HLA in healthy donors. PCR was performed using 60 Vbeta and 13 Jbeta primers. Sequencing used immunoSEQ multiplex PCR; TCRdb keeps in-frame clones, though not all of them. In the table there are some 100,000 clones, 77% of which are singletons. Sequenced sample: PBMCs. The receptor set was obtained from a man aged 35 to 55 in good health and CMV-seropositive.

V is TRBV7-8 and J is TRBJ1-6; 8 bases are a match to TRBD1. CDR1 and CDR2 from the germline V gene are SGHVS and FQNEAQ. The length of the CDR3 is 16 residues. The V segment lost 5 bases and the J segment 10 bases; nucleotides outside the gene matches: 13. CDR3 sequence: CASSPAGQGIQSPLHF. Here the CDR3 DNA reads TGTGCCAGCAGCCCAGCCGGACAGGGTATCCAATCACCCCTCCACTTT.

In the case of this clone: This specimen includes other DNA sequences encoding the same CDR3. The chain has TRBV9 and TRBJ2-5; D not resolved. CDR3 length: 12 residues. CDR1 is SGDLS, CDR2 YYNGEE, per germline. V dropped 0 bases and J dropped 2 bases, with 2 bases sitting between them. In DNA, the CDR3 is TGTGCCAGCAGCGTAGCGCAAGAGACCCAGTACTTC. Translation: CASSVAQETQYF.

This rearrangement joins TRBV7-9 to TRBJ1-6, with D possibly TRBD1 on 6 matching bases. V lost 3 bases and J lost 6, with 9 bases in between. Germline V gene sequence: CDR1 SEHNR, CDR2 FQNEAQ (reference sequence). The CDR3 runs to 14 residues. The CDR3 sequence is CASSFRQVNSPLHF. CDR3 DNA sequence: TGTGCCAGCAGCTTTCGACAGGTTAATTCACCCCTCCACTTT.

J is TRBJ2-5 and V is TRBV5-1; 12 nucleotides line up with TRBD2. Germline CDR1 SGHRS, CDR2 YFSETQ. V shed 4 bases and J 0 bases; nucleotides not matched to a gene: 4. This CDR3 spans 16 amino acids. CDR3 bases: TGCGCCAGCAGCCTCACTAGCGGGGGGTACCAAGAGACCCAGTACTTC. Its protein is CASSLTSGGYQETQYF.

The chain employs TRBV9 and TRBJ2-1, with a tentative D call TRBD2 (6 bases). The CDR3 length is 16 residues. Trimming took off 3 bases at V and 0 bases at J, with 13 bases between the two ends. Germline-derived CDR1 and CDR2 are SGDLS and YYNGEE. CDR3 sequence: CASSAQVGGSYNEQFF. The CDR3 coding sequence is TGTGCCAGCAGCGCCCAGGTGGGGGGCTCCTACAATGAGCAGTTCTTC.

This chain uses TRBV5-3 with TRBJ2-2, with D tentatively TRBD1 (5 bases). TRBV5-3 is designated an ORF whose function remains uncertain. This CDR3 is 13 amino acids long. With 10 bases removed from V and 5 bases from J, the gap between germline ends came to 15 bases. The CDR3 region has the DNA TGTGCCGACCGAGCAGGGTTTACCGGGGAGCTGTTTTTT. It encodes CADRAGFTGELFF.

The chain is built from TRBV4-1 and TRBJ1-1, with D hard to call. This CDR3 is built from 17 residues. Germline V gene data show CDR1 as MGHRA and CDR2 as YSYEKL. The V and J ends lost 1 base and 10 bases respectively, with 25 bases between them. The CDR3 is CASSQVIRGRSAAGAFF. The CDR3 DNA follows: TGCGCCAGCAGCCAAGTGATCCGAGGGCGCAGCGCCGCCGGAGCTTTCTTT.

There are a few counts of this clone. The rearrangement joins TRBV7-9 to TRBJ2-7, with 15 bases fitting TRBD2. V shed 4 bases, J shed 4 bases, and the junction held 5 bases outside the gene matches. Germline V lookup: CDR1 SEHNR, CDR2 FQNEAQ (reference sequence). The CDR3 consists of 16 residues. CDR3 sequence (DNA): TGTGCCAGCAGCTCAGGGACTAGCGGGGGGTTTTACGAGCAGTACTTC. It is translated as CASSSGTSGGFYEQYF.

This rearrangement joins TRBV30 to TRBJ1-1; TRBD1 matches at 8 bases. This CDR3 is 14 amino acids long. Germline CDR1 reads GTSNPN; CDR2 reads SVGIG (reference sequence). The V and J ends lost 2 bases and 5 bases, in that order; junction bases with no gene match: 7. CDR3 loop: CAWSKNRGGTEAFF. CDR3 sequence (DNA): TGTGCCTGGAGTAAAAACAGGGGGGGGACTGAAGCTTTCTTT.

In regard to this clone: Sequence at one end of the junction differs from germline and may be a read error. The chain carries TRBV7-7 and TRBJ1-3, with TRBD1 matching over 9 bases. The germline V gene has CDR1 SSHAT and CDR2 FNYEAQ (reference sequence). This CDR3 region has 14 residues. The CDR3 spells CASSPDRGENTIYF. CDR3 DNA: TGTGCTAGCAGCCCTGACAGGGGGGAAAACACCATATATTTT.

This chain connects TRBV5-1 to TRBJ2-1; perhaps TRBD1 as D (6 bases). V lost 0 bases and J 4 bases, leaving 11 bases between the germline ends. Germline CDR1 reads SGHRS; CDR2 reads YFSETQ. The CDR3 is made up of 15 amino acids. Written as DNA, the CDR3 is TGCGCCAGCAGCTTGGCCACTGGACAGTACAATGAGCAGTTCTTC. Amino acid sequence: CASSLATGQYNEQFF.

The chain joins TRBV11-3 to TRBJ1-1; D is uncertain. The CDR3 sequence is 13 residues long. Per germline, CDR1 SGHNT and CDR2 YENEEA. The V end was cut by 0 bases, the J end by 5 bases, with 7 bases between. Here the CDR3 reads CASSLDRTTEAFF. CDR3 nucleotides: TGTGCCAGCAGCTTAGATCGGACTACTGAAGCTTTCTTT.

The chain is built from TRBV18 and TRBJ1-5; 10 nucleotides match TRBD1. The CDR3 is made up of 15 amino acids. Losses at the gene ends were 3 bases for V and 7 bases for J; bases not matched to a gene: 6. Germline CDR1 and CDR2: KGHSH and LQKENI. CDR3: CASSPGTGVYQPQHF. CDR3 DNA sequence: TGTGCCAGCTCACCTGGGACAGGGGTCTACCAGCCCCAGCATTTT. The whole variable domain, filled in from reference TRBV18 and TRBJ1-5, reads NAGVMQNPRHLVRRRGQEARLRCSPMKGHSHVYWYRQLPEEGLKFMVYLQKENIIDESGMPKERFSAEFPKEGPSILRIQQVVRGDSAAYFCASSPGTGVYQPQHFGDGTRLSIL.

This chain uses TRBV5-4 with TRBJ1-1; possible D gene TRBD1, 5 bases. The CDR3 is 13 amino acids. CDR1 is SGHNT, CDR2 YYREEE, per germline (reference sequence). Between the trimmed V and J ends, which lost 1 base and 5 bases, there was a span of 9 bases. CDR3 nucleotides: TGTGCCAGCAGCTTGCAGGAGGGGACTGAAGCTTTCTTT. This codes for CASSLQEGTEAFF.

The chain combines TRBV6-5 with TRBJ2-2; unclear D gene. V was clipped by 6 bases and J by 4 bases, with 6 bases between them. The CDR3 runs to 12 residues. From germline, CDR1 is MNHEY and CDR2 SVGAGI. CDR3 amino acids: CASRRITGELFF. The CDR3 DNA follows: TGTGCCAGCAGGCGAATCACCGGGGAGCTGTTTTTT.

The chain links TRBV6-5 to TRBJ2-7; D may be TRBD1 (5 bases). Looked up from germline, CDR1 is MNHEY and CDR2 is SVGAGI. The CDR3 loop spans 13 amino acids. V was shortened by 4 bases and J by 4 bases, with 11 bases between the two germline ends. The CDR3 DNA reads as TGTGCCAGCAGTTCCGCGACAGATTACGAGCAGTACTTC. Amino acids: CASSSATDYEQYF.

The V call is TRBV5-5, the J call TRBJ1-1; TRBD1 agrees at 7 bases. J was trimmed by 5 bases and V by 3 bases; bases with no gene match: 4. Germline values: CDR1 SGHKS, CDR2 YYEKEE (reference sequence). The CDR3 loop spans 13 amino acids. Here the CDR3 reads CASSSTGNTEAFF. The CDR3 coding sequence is TGTGCCAGCAGCTCGACAGGGAATACTGAAGCTTTCTTT.

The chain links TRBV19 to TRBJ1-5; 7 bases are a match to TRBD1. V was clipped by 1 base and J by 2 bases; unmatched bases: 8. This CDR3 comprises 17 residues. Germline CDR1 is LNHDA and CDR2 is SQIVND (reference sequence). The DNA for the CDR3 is TGTGCCAGTAGTATAGTTCACAGGGGACCTGGCAATCAGCCCCAGCATTTT. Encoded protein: CASSIVHRGPGNQPQHF.

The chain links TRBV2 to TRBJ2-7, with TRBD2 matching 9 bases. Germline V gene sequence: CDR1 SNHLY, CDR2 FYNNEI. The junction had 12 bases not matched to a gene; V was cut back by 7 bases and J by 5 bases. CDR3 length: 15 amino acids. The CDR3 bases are TGTGCCAGCAAGCTCCGTAGCGGGGGATATGACGAGCAGTACTTC. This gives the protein CASKLRSGGYDEQYF.

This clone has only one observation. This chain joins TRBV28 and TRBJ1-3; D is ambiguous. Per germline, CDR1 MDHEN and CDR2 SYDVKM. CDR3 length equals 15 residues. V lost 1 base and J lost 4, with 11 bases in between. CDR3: CASSLLTAMGNTIYF. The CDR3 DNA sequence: TGTGCCAGCAGTTTATTGACTGCGATGGGAAACACCATATATTTT.

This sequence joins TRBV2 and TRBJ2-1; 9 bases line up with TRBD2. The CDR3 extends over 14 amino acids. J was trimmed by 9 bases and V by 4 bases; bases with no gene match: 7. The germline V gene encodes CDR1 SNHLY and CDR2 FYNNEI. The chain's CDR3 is CASSVRTSVSEQFF. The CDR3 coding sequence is TGTGCCAGCAGTGTTCGGACTAGCGTTAGTGAGCAGTTCTTC. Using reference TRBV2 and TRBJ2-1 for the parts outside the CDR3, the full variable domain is EPEVTQTPSHQVTQMGQEVILRCVPISNHLYFYWYRQILGQKVEFLVSFYNNEISEKSEIFDDQFSVERPDGSNFTLKIRSTKLEDSAMYFCASSVRTSVSEQFFGPGTRLTVL.

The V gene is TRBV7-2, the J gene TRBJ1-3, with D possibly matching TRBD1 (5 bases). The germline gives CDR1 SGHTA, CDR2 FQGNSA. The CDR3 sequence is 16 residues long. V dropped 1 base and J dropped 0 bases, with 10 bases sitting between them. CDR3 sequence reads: CASSLVRGHSGNTIYF. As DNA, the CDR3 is TGTGCCAGCAGCTTAGTGCGGGGCCACTCTGGAAACACCATATATTTT.

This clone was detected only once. The CDR3 is CASSLERGGTYEQYF. DNA of the CDR3: TGTGCCAGCAGCTTAGAGCGGGGGGGCACCTACGAGCAGTACTTC. The V and J genes are TRBV11-2 and TRBJ2-7; 9 bases are a match to TRBD2. Germline CDR1 reads SGHAT; CDR2 reads FQNNGV. The CDR3 covers 15 residues. V trimming: 0 bases; J trimming: 2 bases; junction bases outside the gene matches: 2.

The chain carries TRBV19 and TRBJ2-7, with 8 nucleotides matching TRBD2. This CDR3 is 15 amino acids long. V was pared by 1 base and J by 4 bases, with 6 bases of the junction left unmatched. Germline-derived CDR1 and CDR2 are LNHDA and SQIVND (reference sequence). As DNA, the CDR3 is TGTGCCAGTAGTATAGTTGTCGGGGGGGCATACGAGCAGTACTTC. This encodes CASSIVVGGAYEQYF.